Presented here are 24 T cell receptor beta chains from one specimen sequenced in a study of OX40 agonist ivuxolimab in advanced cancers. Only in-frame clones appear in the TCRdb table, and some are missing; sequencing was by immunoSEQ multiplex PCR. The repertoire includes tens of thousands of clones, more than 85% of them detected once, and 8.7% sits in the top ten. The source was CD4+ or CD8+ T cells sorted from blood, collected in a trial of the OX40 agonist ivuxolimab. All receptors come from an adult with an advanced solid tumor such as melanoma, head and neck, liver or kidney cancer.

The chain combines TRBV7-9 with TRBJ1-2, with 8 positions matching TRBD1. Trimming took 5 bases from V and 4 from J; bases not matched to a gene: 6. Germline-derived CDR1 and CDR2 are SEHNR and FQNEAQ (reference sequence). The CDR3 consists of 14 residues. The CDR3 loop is CASSLRDRPYGYTF. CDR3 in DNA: TGTGCCAGCAGCCTCCGGGACAGGCCCTATGGCTACACCTTC.

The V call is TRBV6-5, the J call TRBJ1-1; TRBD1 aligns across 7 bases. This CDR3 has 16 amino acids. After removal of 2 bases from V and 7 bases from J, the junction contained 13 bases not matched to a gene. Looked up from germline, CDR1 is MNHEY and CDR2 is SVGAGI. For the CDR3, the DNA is TGTGCCAGCAGTTACCGGCCAACAGGGGAAAGAGATGAAGCTTTCTTT. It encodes CASSYRPTGERDEAFF.

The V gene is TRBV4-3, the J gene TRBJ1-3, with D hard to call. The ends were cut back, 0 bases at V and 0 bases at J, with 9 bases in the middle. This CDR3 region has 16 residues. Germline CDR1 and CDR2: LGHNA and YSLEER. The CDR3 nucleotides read TGCGCCAGCAGCCAAGAGGCAGGACTCTCTGGAAACACCATATATTTT. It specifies CASSQEAGLSGNTIYF.

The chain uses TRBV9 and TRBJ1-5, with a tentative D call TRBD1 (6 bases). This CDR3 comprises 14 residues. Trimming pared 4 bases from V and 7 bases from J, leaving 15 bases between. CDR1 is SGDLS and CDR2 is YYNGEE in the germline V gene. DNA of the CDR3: TGTGCCAGCAGCTTCGGGGGGGGCGGGCAGCCCCAGCATTTT. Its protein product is CASSFGGGGQPQHF.

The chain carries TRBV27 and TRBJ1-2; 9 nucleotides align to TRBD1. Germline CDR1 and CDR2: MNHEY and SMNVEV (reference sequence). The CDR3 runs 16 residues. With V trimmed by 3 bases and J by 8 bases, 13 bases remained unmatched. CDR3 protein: CASSLAPGQGLGGYTF. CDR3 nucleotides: TGTGCCAGCAGTTTGGCCCCGGGACAGGGTCTAGGCGGCTACACCTTC.

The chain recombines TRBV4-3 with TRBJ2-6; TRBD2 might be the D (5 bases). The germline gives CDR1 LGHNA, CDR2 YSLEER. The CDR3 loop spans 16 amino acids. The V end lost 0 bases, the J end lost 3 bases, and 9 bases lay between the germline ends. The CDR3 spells CASSQDRGNGANVLTF. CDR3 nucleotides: TGCGCCAGCAGCCAAGATCGAGGGAATGGGGCCAACGTCCTGACTTTC.

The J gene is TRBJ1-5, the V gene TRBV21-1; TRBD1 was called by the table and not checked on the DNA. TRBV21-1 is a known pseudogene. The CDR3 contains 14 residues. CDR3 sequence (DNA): TGTGCCAGCAGCAAAGAGGACAGGGTTCAGCCCCAGCATTTT. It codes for CASSKEDRVQPQHF.

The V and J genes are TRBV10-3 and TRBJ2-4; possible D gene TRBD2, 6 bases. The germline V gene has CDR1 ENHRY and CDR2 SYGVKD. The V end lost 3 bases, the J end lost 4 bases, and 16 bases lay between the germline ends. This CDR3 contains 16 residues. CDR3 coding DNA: TGTGCCATCAGTGAAAACCTAGCCGGGGGAAAAAACATTCAGTACTTC. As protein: CAISENLAGGKNIQYF.

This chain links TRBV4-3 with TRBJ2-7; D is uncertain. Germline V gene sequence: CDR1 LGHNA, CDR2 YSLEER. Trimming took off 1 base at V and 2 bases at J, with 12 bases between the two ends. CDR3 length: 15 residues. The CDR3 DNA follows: TGCGCCAGCAGCCAAGGGCAGGTCGGGCCCTACGAGCAGTACTTC. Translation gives CASSQGQVGPYEQYF.

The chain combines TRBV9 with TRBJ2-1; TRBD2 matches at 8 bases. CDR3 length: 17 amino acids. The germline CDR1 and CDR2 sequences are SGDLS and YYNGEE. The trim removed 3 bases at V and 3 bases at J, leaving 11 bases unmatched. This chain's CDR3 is CASSASLAGPIYNEQFF. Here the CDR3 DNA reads TGTGCCAGCAGCGCTTCTTTAGCGGGACCTATCTACAATGAGCAGTTCTTC.

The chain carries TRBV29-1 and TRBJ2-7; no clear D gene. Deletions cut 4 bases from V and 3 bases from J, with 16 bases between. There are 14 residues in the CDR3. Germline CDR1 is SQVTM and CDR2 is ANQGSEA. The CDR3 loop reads CSVVSPDSLYEQYF. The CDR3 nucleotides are TGCAGCGTTGTCAGTCCCGACTCCCTCTACGAGCAGTACTTC.

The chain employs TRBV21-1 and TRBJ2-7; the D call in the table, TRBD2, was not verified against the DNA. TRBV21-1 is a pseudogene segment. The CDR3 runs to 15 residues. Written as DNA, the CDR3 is TGTGCCAGCAGCAAAGACGCGGGGGAGAGGAACGAGCAGTACTTC. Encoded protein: CASSKDAGERNEQYF.

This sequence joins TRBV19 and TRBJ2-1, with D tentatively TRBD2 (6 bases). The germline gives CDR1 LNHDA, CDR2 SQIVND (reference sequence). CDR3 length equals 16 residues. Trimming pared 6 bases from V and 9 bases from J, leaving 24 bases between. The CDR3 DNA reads TGTGCCAGTAGCCCCCCGGGGGAAGCCCTAGGAGGTGAGCAGTTCTTC. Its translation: CASSPPGEALGGEQFF.

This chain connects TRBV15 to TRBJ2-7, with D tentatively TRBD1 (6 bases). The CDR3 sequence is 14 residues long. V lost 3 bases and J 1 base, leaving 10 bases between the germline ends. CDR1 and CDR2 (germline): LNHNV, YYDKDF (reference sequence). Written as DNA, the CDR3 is TGTGCCACCAGCAGGGACAGAGAATCCTACGAGCAGTACTTC. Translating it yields CATSRDRESYEQYF.

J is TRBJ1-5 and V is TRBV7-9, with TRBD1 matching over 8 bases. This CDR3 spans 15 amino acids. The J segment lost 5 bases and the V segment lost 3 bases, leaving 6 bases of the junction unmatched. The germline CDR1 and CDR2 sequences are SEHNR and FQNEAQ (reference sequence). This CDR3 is CASSFEGQGYQPQHF. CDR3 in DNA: TGTGCCAGCAGCTTTGAAGGACAGGGTTATCAGCCCCAGCATTTT.

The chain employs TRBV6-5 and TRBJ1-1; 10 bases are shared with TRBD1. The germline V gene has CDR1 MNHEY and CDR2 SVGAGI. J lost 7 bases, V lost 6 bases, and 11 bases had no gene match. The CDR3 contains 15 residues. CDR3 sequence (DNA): TGTGCCAGCAGCCCTCTTCCCGGGACAGGGGTTGAAGCTTTCTTT. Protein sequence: CASSPLPGTGVEAFF.

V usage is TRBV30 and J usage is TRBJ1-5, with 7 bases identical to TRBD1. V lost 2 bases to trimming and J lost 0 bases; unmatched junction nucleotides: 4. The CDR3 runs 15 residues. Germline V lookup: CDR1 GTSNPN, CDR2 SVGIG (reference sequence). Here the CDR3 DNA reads TGTGCCTGGAGTACGGGACAGTATAGCAATCAGCCCCAGCATTTT. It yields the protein CAWSTGQYSNQPQHF.

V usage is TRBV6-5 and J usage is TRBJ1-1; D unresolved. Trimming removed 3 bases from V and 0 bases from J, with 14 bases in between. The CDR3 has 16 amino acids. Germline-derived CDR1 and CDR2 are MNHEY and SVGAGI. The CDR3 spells CASSYSMGSLNTEAFF. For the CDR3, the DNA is TGTGCCAGCAGTTATAGCATGGGCAGCTTGAACACTGAAGCTTTCTTT.

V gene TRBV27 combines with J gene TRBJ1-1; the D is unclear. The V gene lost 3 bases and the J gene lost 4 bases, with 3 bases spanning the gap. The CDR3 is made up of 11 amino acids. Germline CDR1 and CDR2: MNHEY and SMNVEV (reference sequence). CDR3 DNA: TGTGCCAGCAGTTTCGGCACTGAAGCTTTCTTT. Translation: CASSFGTEAFF.

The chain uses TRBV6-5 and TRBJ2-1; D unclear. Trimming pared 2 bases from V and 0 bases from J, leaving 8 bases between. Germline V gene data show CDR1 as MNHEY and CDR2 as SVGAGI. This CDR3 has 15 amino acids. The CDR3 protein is CASSYMGASYNEQFF. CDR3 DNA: TGTGCCAGCAGTTACATGGGTGCCTCCTACAATGAGCAGTTCTTC.

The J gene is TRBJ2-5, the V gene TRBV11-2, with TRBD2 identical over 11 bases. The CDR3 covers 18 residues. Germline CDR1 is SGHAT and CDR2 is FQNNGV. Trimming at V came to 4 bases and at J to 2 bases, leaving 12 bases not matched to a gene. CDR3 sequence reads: CASSSITSGTSGQETQYF. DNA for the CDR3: TGTGCCAGCAGCTCGATAACCTCCGGGACTAGCGGTCAAGAGACCCAGTACTTC.

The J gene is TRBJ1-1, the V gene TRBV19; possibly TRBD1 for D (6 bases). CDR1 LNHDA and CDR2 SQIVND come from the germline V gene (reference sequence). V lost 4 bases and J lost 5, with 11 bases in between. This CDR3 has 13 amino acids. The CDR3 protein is CASSTTGRTEAFF. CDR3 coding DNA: TGTGCCAGTAGTACTACAGGGAGGACTGAAGCTTTCTTT.

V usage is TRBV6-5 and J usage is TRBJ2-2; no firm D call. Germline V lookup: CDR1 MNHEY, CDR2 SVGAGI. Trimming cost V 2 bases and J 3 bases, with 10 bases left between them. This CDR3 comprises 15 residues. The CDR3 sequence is CASSYLRGDTGELFF. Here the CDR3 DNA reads TGTGCCAGCAGTTACCTTCGAGGAGACACCGGGGAGCTGTTTTTT.

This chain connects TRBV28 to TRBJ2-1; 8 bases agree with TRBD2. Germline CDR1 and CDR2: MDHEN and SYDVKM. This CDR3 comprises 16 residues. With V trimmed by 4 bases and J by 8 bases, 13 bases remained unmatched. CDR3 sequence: CASSSTLAGGIDEQFF. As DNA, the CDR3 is TGTGCCAGCAGTTCGACTCTAGCGGGCGGGATCGATGAGCAGTTCTTC.